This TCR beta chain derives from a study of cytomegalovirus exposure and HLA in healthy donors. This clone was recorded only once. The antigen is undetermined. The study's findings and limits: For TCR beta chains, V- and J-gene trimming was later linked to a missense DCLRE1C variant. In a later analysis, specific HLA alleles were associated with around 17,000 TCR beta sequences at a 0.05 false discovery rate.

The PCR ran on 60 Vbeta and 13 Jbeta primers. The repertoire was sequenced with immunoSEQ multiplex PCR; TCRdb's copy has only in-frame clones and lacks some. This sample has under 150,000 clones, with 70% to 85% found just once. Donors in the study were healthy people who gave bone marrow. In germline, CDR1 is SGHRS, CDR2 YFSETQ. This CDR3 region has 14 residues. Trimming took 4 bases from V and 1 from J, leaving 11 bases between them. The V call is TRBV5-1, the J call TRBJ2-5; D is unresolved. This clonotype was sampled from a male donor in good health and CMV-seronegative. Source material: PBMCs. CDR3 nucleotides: TGCGCCAGCAGCCCCATCCGCGGCCAAGAGACCCAGTACTTC. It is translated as CASSPIRGQETQYF.